These 19 T cell receptor beta chains share one sample of origin, sequenced in a study of metastatic and nonmetastatic thyroid tumors. TCRdb re-processed the PCR reads through MiXCR. The table has about 59,000 clones, 25% to 30% seen once. Ahead of thyroid surgery, no patient had received treatment of any kind. The sample taken for sequencing was blood. Every receptor here comes from a female donor with papillary thyroid cancer or a benign thyroid nodule (not recorded which). Some clones in this sample may be carry-over from other donors' samples.

The genes are TRBV7-9 and TRBJ1-6; TRBD1 matches at 9 bases. Germline trimming cut 5 bases from V and 9 bases from J; bases unmatched to any gene: 8. CDR1 SEHNR and CDR2 FQNEAQ come from the germline V gene (reference sequence). The CDR3 extends over 15 amino acids. CDR3: CASSENRGPGSPLHF. The CDR3 DNA reads TGTGCCAGCAGCGAGAACAGGGGGCCGGGTTCACCCCTCCACTTT. The variable domain in full, with the rest retrieved from reference TRBV7-9 and TRBJ1-6, is DTGVSQNPRHKITKRGQNVTFRCDPISEHNRLYWYRQTLGQGPEFLTYFQNEAQLEKSRLLSDRFSAERPKGSFSTLEIQRTEQGDSAMYLCASSENRGPGSPLHFGNGTRLTVT.

By sample fraction, this clone is medium-sized. The gene calls are TRBV28 and TRBJ2-2; 8 bases match TRBD2. The trim removed 2 bases at V and 4 bases at J, leaving 9 bases unmatched. CDR1 and CDR2 from the germline V gene are MDHEN and SYDVKM. The CDR3 loop spans 17 amino acids. The CDR3 DNA sequence: TGTGCCAGCAGTTTACCTCGACTAGCGCTTTCCACCGGGGAGCTGTTTTTT. Translated: CASSLPRLALSTGELFF.

This clone was counted many times. The chain is built from TRBV18 and TRBJ1-2; D remains ambiguous. Germline V lookup: CDR1 KGHSH, CDR2 LQKENI. Trimming took off 3 bases at V and 4 bases at J, with 12 bases between the two ends. This CDR3 spans 14 amino acids. Here the CDR3 DNA reads TGTGCCAGCTCACCCAGTGAGTTTGGCTATGGCTACACCTTC. It is translated as CASSPSEFGYGYTF.

This clone came up many times. V gene TRBV15 combines with J gene TRBJ2-3, with D hard to call. This CDR3 has 13 amino acids. Germline assignment: CDR1 LNHNV and CDR2 YYDKDF (reference sequence). V was clipped by 0 bases and J by 6 bases, with 7 bases between them. The CDR3 bases are TGTGCCACCAGCAGAGACAGAGCGGATACGCAGTATTTT. This encodes CATSRDRADTQYF. The full variable domain, completed using reference TRBV15 and TRBJ2-3, is DAMVIQNPRYQVTQFGKPVTLSCSQTLNHNVMYWYQQKSSQAPKLLFHYYDKDFNNEADTPDNFQSRRPNTSFCFLDIRSPGLGDTAMYLCATSRDRADTQYFGPGTRLTVL.

This clone was seen repeatedly, ten times or more. The chain is built from TRBV29-1 and TRBJ1-1; D is possibly TRBD1 (5 bases). CDR1 and CDR2 from the germline V gene are SQVTM and ANQGSEA. The CDR3 extends over 13 amino acids. Trimming removed 5 bases at V and 6 bases at J, with 16 bases between. CDR3 region: CSVTWGPFSEAFF. The CDR3 DNA is TGCAGCGTTACCTGGGGCCCGTTTTCTGAAGCTTTCTTT.

This chain joins TRBV27 and TRBJ2-7; D is possibly TRBD2 (5 bases). Trimming left V 8 bases short and J 0 bases short, with 17 bases between. This CDR3 is 15 amino acids long. Germline V gene data show CDR1 as MNHEY and CDR2 as SMNVEV (reference sequence). In DNA form, the CDR3 reads TGTGCCAGCTCCCCCCGAGGGCTAAGCTCCTACGAGCAGTACTTC. This sequence encodes CASSPRGLSSYEQYF.

The chain joins TRBV28 to TRBJ2-7; TRBD2 aligns across 13 bases. The CDR3 length is 18 residues. Germline values: CDR1 MDHEN, CDR2 SYDVKM. Losses at the gene ends were 6 bases for V and 2 bases for J; bases not matched to a gene: 13. The CDR3 sequence: CASSPIPTSGRETYEQYF. The CDR3 region has the DNA TGTGCCAGCAGCCCAATTCCCACTAGCGGGAGGGAGACCTACGAGCAGTACTTC.

The sample holds a few counts of this clone. This chain uses TRBV12-3 or TRBV12-4 with TRBJ2-7, with D possibly matching TRBD1 (6 bases). This CDR3 is 15 amino acids long. V lost 5 bases, J lost 2 bases, and 16 bases lay in between. The CDR3: CASSPADRLTYEQYF. DNA of the CDR3: TGTGCCAGCAGTCCCGCCGACAGGTTAACCTACGAGCAGTACTTC.

For this clone: A read error may explain this, as a much larger clone is one base away. The V call is TRBV6-2 or TRBV6-3, the J call TRBJ2-7, with no clear D. Germline V gene lookup returns CDR1 MNHEY and CDR2 SVGEGT. The ends were cut back, 10 bases at V and 9 bases at J, with 16 bases in the middle. The CDR3 has 11 amino acids. The CDR3 here is CATYDGSVQYF. The CDR3 DNA follows: TGTGCCACCTATGATGGGTCAGTGCAGTACTTC.

In this sample, this clone turned up a few times. The CDR3 sequence: CASSLSGSSGDTQYF. The CDR3 DNA reads as TGTGCCAGCAGTTTATCTGGGTCTAGCGGAGATACGCAGTATTTT. V is TRBV12-3 or TRBV12-4 and J is TRBJ2-3, with TRBD2 matching 7 bases. There are 15 residues in the CDR3. V lost 2 bases, J lost 5 bases, and 7 bases stayed unmatched.

V usage is TRBV2 and J usage is TRBJ2-7; 7 nucleotides agree with TRBD2. V shed 3 bases and J 4 bases; nucleotides not matched to a gene: 6. The CDR3 has 14 amino acids. The germline V gene has CDR1 SNHLY and CDR2 FYNNEI. CDR3 sequence (DNA): TGTGCCAGCAGTGAGGGATCGGGGGGATACGAGCAGTACTTC. Translation: CASSEGSGGYEQYF.

The CDR3: CASSRQGRPEGGYTF. Written as DNA, the CDR3 is TGCGCCAGCAGCCGGCAGGGTCGCCCCGAGGGAGGCTACACCTTC. The chain recombines TRBV5-1 with TRBJ1-2; TRBD1 might be the D (5 bases). CDR3 length: 15 amino acids. Germline V gene data show CDR1 as SGHRS and CDR2 as YFSETQ. V lost 4 bases and J 8 bases, leaving 21 bases between the germline ends.

This clone turned up a few times. J is TRBJ1-1 and V is TRBV10-3; the D is unclear. This CDR3 spans 12 amino acids. Looked up from germline, CDR1 is ENHRY and CDR2 is SYGVKD. The V end was cut by 3 bases, the J end by 1 base, with 3 bases between. The CDR3 DNA follows: TGTGCCATCAGTGATTGGAACACTGAAGCTTTCTTT. This translates into CAISDWNTEAFF.

The gene calls are TRBV14 and TRBJ1-1; maybe TRBD1 (6 bases). Germline assignment: CDR1 SGHDN and CDR2 FVKESK. The length of the CDR3 is 14 residues. Between the trimmed V and J ends, which lost 4 bases and 5 bases, there was a span of 14 bases. This CDR3 reads CASSLVQGWTEAFF. As DNA, the CDR3 is TGTGCCAGCAGCCTTGTACAGGGATGGACTGAAGCTTTCTTT.

The V gene is TRBV7-2, the J gene TRBJ2-5; D is possibly TRBD2 (6 bases). Trimming stripped 5 bases from V and 3 bases from J, with 10 bases between. The length of the CDR3 is 13 residues. Germline lookup yields CDR1 SGHTA and CDR2 FQGNSA. CDR3 nucleotides: TGTGCCAGCAGCCCCATAGCGGAAGAGACCCAGTACTTC. The encoded protein is CASSPIAEETQYF.

The V and J genes are TRBV10-1 and TRBJ2-1; 9 bases are a match to TRBD2. Per the germline V gene, CDR1 is WNHNN and CDR2 is SYGVQD (reference sequence). This CDR3 is 17 amino acids long. V gave up 2 bases and J gave up 4 bases; unmatched junction bases: 9. The CDR3 bases are TGCGCCAGCAGTGAGAGAGGCCCGGGACTAGCTTACAATGAGCAGTTCTTC. The encoded protein is CASSERGPGLAYNEQFF.

In this sample, this clone turned up once. The CDR3: CASSSTGTSESEQFF. The CDR3 bases are TGCGCCAGCAGCTCCACCGGGACTAGCGAATCTGAGCAGTTCTTC. The rearrangement joins TRBV5-1 to TRBJ2-1; 10 bases line up with TRBD2. Germline lookup yields CDR1 SGHRS and CDR2 YFSETQ. V lost 3 bases, J lost 9 bases, and 9 bases stayed unmatched. The CDR3 length is 15 residues. Full variable domain (remainder filled in from reference TRBV5-1 and TRBJ2-1): KAGVTQTPRYLIKTRGQQVTLSCSPISGHRSVSWYQQTPGQGLQFLFEYFSETQRNKGNFPGRFSGRQFSNSRSEMNVSTLELGDSALYLCASSSTGTSESEQFFGPGTRLTVL.

J is TRBJ2-5 and V is TRBV5-1; unclear D gene. Per the germline V gene, CDR1 is SGHRS and CDR2 is YFSETQ. CDR3 length: 14 residues. Deletions cut 5 bases from V and 4 bases from J, with 15 bases between. CDR3 sequence: CASRAGRVRETQYF. Written as DNA, the CDR3 is TGCGCCAGCAGAGCAGGCCGCGTTCGAGAGACCCAGTACTTC.

The chain employs TRBV20-1 and TRBJ1-2; D gene uncertain. V was shortened by 0 bases and J by 8 bases, with 10 bases between the two germline ends. The germline V gene has CDR1 DFQATT and CDR2 SNEGSKA (reference sequence). This CDR3 has 12 residues. CDR3 sequence reads: CSAREAGIGYTF. For the CDR3, the DNA is TGCAGTGCTAGAGAGGCTGGGATCGGCTACACCTTC.